These 22 T cell receptor beta chains were all obtained from the same sample, sequenced in a study of T cells after posttransplantation cyclophosphamide. Clones were read by immunoSEQ multiplex PCR, and TCRdb kept only the in-frame ones, dropping some. The sample is made up of 2,000 to 3,000 clones, none counted only once. A marrow graft followed busulfan-fludarabine conditioning, with cyclophosphamide on days +3 and +4. The sequenced sample was PBMCs, obtained after an allogeneic stem cell transplant with post-transplant cyclophosphamide. The receptor set was obtained from a female patient in her 60s who received an allogeneic stem cell transplant from an unrelated donor, was CMV-positive, and had acute GVHD only. The graft donor may have given rise to some T cells.

This clone was counted many times. This chain links TRBV7-2 with TRBJ1-2; 8 bases line up with TRBD1. V gave up 5 bases and J gave up 2 bases; unmatched junction bases: 1. CDR3 length: 13 amino acids. Germline CDR1 and CDR2: SGHTA and FQGNSA. In nucleotides, the CDR3 is TGTGCCAGCAGCCGACAGGGGAACTATGGCTACACCTTC. The encoded protein is CASSRQGNYGYTF. Full variable domain (outside the CDR3, taken from reference TRBV7-2 and TRBJ1-2): GAGVSQSPSNKVTEKGKDVELRCDPISGHTALYWYRQSLGQGLEFLIYFQGNSAPDKSGLPSDRFSAERTGGSVSTLTIQRTQQEDSAVYLCASSRQGNYGYTFGSGTRLTVV.

This clone has more than one count but fewer than ten. A junction end diverges from the germline sequence, so it may reflect a read error. The chain combines TRBV18 with TRBJ2-2; TRBD2 might be the D (5 bases). Per germline, CDR1 KGHSH and CDR2 LQKENI. The CDR3 has 15 residues. The CDR3 region has the DNA TGTGCCAGCTCACGAGGGCTGGTGAACGCCGGGGAGCTGTTTTTT. Residues: CASSRGLVNAGELFF.

In this sample, this clone is medium-sized (0.01 to 0.1%). The chain combines TRBV6-1 with TRBJ1-1; no clear D. V was trimmed by 2 bases and J by 0 bases, leaving 4 bases between them. Germline V gene lookup returns CDR1 MNHNS and CDR2 SASEGT. This CDR3 has 13 residues. The CDR3 DNA reads as TGTGCCAGCAGTGAACTCCTGAACACTGAAGCTTTCTTT. Its protein product is CASSELLNTEAFF.

This clone is judged medium-sized. V and J are TRBV10-3 and TRBJ2-1; 14 nucleotides match TRBD2. In germline, CDR1 is ENHRY, CDR2 SYGVKD. J was trimmed by 5 bases and V by 9 bases; bases with no gene match: 3. The CDR3 is 14 amino acids. The CDR3 protein is CAMGLAGAHNEQFF. CDR3 DNA sequence: TGTGCCATGGGACTAGCGGGAGCCCACAATGAGCAGTTCTTC.

In this sample, this clone is medium-sized (0.01 to 0.1%). This chain links TRBV6-1 with TRBJ1-4; maybe TRBD1 (6 bases). The germline gives CDR1 MNHNS, CDR2 SASEGT. This CDR3 is 14 amino acids long. Trimming stripped 7 bases from V and 5 bases from J, with 14 bases between. Here the CDR3 reads CASTPGHKNEKLFF. The CDR3, as DNA: TGTGCCAGCACTCCGGGACATAAGAATGAAAAACTGTTTTTT.

This clone was detected many times. The chain links TRBV5-6 to TRBJ1-4; 9 positions match TRBD1. V shed 4 bases and J 7 bases; nucleotides not matched to a gene: 8. This CDR3 is 15 amino acids long. Germline CDR1 reads SGHDT; CDR2 reads YYEEEE. The CDR3 loop is CASSKGGQGVEKLFF. The CDR3 nucleotides are TGTGCCAGCAGCAAGGGGGGACAGGGCGTTGAAAAACTGTTTTTT.

This clone was found a few times. The chain's CDR3 is CASSFYRGMNTEAFF. The DNA for the CDR3 is TGTGCCAGCAGCTTTTACAGGGGGATGAACACTGAAGCTTTCTTT. This chain connects TRBV11-2 to TRBJ1-1; 8 bases are a match to TRBD1. Germline CDR1 SGHAT, CDR2 FQNNGV. The CDR3 runs 15 residues. Unmatched junction bases numbered 3, after V lost 3 bases and J lost 0 bases.

Many counts were recorded for this clone. The chain recombines TRBV11-1 with TRBJ2-7; no clear D. V lost 3 bases and J lost 0, with 6 bases in between. This CDR3 region has 13 residues. The germline CDR1 and CDR2 sequences are SGHAT and FQDESV (reference sequence). CDR3 protein: CASSLSPSYEQYF. CDR3 DNA: TGTGCCAGCAGCTTGTCTCCCTCCTACGAGCAGTACTTC.

This clone was found many times. The CDR3 is CASSLGTGGITGELFF. The CDR3 DNA is TGTGCCAGCAGCTTAGGGACAGGGGGCATCACCGGGGAGCTGTTTTTT. The chain recombines TRBV7-9 with TRBJ2-2; 11 nucleotides agree with TRBD1. CDR3 length: 16 amino acids. J gave up 4 bases and V 1 base, and 2 bases lay outside the gene matches. Germline CDR1 SEHNR, CDR2 FQNEAQ (reference sequence).

This clone was detected many times. The chain has TRBV28 and TRBJ1-5; a possible D gene is TRBD1 (5 bases). This CDR3 is built from 14 residues. The germline V and J ends were trimmed by 5 bases and 0 bases, with 8 bases remaining between them. Germline V CDR1 and CDR2: MDHEN, SYDVKM. Here the CDR3 reads CASSAGASNQPQHF. DNA for the CDR3: TGTGCCAGCAGTGCTGGGGCTAGCAATCAGCCCCAGCATTTT.

This clone was recorded at least ten times. The rearrangement links TRBV11-1 to TRBJ2-1; tentative D call: TRBD2 (5 bases). Germline values: CDR1 SGHAT, CDR2 FQDESV (reference sequence). The V gene lost 2 bases and the J gene lost 0 bases, with 14 bases spanning the gap. The CDR3 covers 17 residues. The CDR3 spells CASSLYTGKSSYNEQFF. As DNA, the CDR3 is TGTGCCAGCAGCTTATATACGGGGAAGAGCTCCTACAATGAGCAGTTCTTC. Drawing the rest from reference TRBV11-1 and TRBJ2-1, the complete variable domain is EAEVAQSPRYKITEKSQAVAFWCDPISGHATLYWYRQILGQGPELLVQFQDESVVDDSQLPKDRFSAERLKGVDSTLKIQPAELGDSAMYLCASSLYTGKSSYNEQFFGPGTRLTVL.

By share of the sample, this clone is medium-sized. V gene TRBV19 combines with J gene TRBJ1-1; 7 bases are a match to TRBD1. Germline-derived CDR1 and CDR2 are LNHDA and SQIVND (reference sequence). V trimming: 5 bases; J trimming: 6 bases; junction bases outside the gene matches: 9. This CDR3 has 14 residues. As DNA, the CDR3 is TGTGCCAGTAGTGATGACAGGGCCAGCGCTGAAGCTTTCTTT. This translates into CASSDDRASAEAFF. Filled out from reference TRBV19 and TRBJ1-1, the complete variable domain reads DGGITQSPKYLFRKEGQNVTLSCEQNLNHDAMYWYRQDPGQGLRLIYYSQIVNDFQKGDIAEGYSVSREKKESFPLTVTSAQKNPTAFYLCASSDDRASAEAFFGQGTRLTVV.

This clone was observed at least ten times. The chain links TRBV28 to TRBJ2-7, with 8 bases aligning to TRBD1. Germline-derived CDR1 and CDR2 are MDHEN and SYDVKM. V lost 6 bases to trimming and J lost 6 bases; unmatched junction nucleotides: 10. This CDR3 is built from 14 residues. CDR3 DNA: TGTGCCAGCAGCCCATACCAGGGGGCTCGCGAGCAGTACTTC. Translating gives CASSPYQGAREQYF. Using reference TRBV28 and TRBJ2-7 for the parts outside the CDR3, the full variable domain is DVKVTQSSRYLVKRTGEKVFLECVQDMDHENMFWYRQDPGLGLRLIYFSYDVKMKEKGDIPEGYSVSREKKERFSLILESASTNQTSMYLCASSPYQGAREQYFGPGTRLTVT.

The chain employs TRBV5-1 and TRBJ2-5; 7 positions agree with TRBD1. The CDR3 is 15 residues long. The V and J ends lost 0 bases and 3 bases, in that order; junction bases with no gene match: 5. Germline V gene data show CDR1 as SGHRS and CDR2 as YFSETQ. The CDR3 DNA is TGCGCCAGCAGCTTGGCCCTCGGGACAGAAGAGACCCAGTACTTC. This codes for CASSLALGTEETQYF.

At least ten counts were recorded for this clone. V gene TRBV30 combines with J gene TRBJ1-5; TRBD1 agrees at 8 bases. Germline CDR1 and CDR2: GTSNPN and SVGIG (reference sequence). V lost 3 bases and J lost 6; bases outside the gene matches: 19. The CDR3 contains 18 residues. DNA for the CDR3: TGTGCCTGGAGCCCCCCCGGGCAGGGGGCGCGAACAGGTCAGCCCCAGCATTTT. This gives the protein CAWSPPGQGARTGQPQHF. The whole variable domain, remainder taken from reference TRBV30 and TRBJ1-5, is SQTIHQWPATLVQPVGSPLSLECTVEGTSNPNLYWYRQAAGRGLQLLFYSVGIGQISSEVPQNLSASRPQDRQFILSSKKLLLSDSGFYLCAWSPPGQGARTGQPQHFGDGTRLSIL.

This clone was counted many times. Mismatch with germline at one junction end may stem from a read error. CDR3 nucleotide sequence: TGTGCCAGTAGTATTATGGGACAGGGGGCGGGCGGGCAGCTGTTTTTT. Protein: CASSIMGQGAGGQLFF. The rearrangement uses TRBV19 and TRBJ2-2, with 12 bases lining up with TRBD1. The CDR3 extends over 16 amino acids. Germline V CDR1 and CDR2: LNHDA, SQIVND (reference sequence).

In its sample, this clone is medium-sized (0.01 to 0.1%). The rearrangement links TRBV27 to TRBJ1-1; 7 nucleotides align to TRBD1. CDR1 and CDR2 from the germline V gene are MNHEY and SMNVEV (reference sequence). The CDR3 is 16 residues long. The V gene end was trimmed by 4 bases and the J gene end by 0 bases; junction bases not matched to a gene: 8. The CDR3 DNA is TGTGCCAGCAGTTCTACACCAGGGGGTTTGAACACTGAAGCTTTCTTT. This sequence encodes CASSSTPGGLNTEAFF.

This clone was observed at least ten times. V gene TRBV6-2 or TRBV6-3 combines with J gene TRBJ2-1; TRBD2 matches 8 bases. V lost 6 bases, J lost 0 bases, and 7 bases stayed unmatched. The CDR3 is 16 amino acids. Germline CDR1 is MNHEY and CDR2 is SVGEGT. CDR3 coding DNA: TGTGCCAGCAGCAACCGCGGGGGGCGCTCCTACAATGAGCAGTTCTTC. Translation gives CASSNRGGRSYNEQFF.

At least ten counts were recorded for this clone. V and J are TRBV28 and TRBJ2-3; D not resolved. CDR3 length: 15 residues. Trimming stripped 3 bases from V and 1 base from J, with 11 bases between. Per the germline V gene, CDR1 is MDHEN and CDR2 is SYDVKM. CDR3 sequence (DNA): TGTGCCAGCAGTTTCGGCGCGGTGCGCACAGATACGCAGTATTTT. This gives the protein CASSFGAVRTDTQYF.

In its sample, this clone was seen many times. The J gene is TRBJ1-3, the V gene TRBV6-1; D not resolved. V was clipped by 1 base and J by 4 bases, with 11 bases between them. The CDR3 length is 15 residues. Germline CDR1 reads MNHNS; CDR2 reads SASEGT. CDR3 nucleotide sequence: TGTGCCAGCAGTGAAGTCCGGGTTATAGGAAACACCATATATTTT. This translates into CASSEVRVIGNTIYF.

In its sample, this clone is medium-sized (0.01 to 0.1%). This rearrangement joins TRBV10-3 to TRBJ1-5, with TRBD1 matching over 7 bases. V shed 3 bases, J shed 2 bases, and the junction held 4 bases outside the gene matches. CDR1 and CDR2 (germline): ENHRY, SYGVKD. There are 15 residues in the CDR3. In DNA, the CDR3 is TGTGCCATCAGTGAATTAGGGGGCGGCAATCAGCCCCAGCATTTT. Encoded protein: CAISELGGGNQPQHF.

The genes are TRBV30 and TRBJ1-5; TRBD1 aligns across 11 bases. The ends lost 3 bases at V and 5 bases at J; junction bases unmatched: 9. The CDR3 is 16 residues long. Germline CDR1 and CDR2: GTSNPN and SVGIG (reference sequence). CDR3 in DNA: TGTGCCTGGAGAGAGCCGGGACAGGGGGATCATCAGCCCCAGCATTTT. Translation: CAWREPGQGDHQPQHF.